Sequencing of this T cell receptor (beta chain) was carried out in a study of vaccination effects on CD4 cells after COVID-19. TCRdb's table, derived via immunoSEQ multiplex PCR, lists solely in-frame clones and lacks some. The sample yields about 20,000 clones, approximately 63% seen once. A word on this clone: The antigen is undetermined.

Antigen-specific CD4+ T cells expanded by the ViraFEST assay with viral peptide pools were then sequenced. CD4+ T cell isolation took place after approximately 11 days of culture. Fresh IL-2-containing medium replaced half the medium on days 3 and 7. The CDR3 loop spans 17 amino acids. The J segment lost 5 bases and the V segment lost 10 bases, leaving 16 bases of the junction unmatched. Looked up from germline, CDR1 is MNHEY and CDR2 is SMNVEV (reference sequence). The sequencing here drew on CD4+ T cells from PBMCs cultured with HCoV-229E spike peptides, taken before COVID-19 vaccination. The receptor was isolated from a human donor who received a COVID-19 vaccine. This chain connects TRBV27 to TRBJ2-1; TRBD2 aligns across 11 bases. The CDR3 bases are TGTGCCACCGCTAGGAGGGTAGCGGGAGGGCAGGACAATGAGCAGTTCTTC. Amino acid sequence: CATARRVAGGQDNEQFF.